This entry features one T cell receptor (beta chain) sequence. The antigen is not known. A heparinised blood draw that averaged roughly 100 mL was obtained once from each donor. This sample stems from a study of beta chain features in type 1 diabetes. Study summary: Healthy donors, compared against patients, showed similar age, gender and cell yields. Overall study findings and caveats: A closer apparent resemblance between naive, central memory and Treg TCRB repertoires was seen in patients than in healthy donors.

Sequencing targeted expressed TCRB transcripts, as all isolated RNA had been reverse transcribed. Generated by immunoSEQ multiplex PCR, the TCRdb table keeps only in-frame clones and is missing some. The sample has 140,000 or so clones, about 9.2% seen once. Trimming took 1 base from V and 6 from J, leaving 10 bases between them. Germline V lookup: CDR1 SQVTM, CDR2 ANQGSEA. The CDR3 contains 13 residues. The chain carries TRBV29-1 and TRBJ1-5; possibly TRBD1 for D (6 bases). Sequencing input: central memory CD4+ T cells from blood. This receptor was identified in a man between 18 and 35 years old in good health. CDR3 in amino acids: CSVEGGRGQPQHF. The CDR3 DNA sequence: TGCAGCGTTGAAGGGGGCAGGGGTCAGCCCCAGCATTTT.